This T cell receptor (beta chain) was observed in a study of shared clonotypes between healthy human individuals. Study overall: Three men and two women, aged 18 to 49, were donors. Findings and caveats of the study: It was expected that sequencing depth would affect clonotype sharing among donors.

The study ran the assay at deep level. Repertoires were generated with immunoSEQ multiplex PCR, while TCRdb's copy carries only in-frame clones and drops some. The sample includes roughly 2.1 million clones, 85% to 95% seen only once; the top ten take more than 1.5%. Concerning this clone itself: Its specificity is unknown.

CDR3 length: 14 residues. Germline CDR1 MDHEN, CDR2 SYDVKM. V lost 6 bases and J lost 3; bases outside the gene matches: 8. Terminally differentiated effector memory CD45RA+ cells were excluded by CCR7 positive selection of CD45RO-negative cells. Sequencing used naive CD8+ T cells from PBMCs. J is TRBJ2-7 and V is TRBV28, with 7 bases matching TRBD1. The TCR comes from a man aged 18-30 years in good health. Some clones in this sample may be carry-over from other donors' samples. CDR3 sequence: CASSPRDRNYEQYF. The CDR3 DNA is TGTGCCAGCAGCCCGAGGGACAGAAACTACGAGCAGTACTTC.